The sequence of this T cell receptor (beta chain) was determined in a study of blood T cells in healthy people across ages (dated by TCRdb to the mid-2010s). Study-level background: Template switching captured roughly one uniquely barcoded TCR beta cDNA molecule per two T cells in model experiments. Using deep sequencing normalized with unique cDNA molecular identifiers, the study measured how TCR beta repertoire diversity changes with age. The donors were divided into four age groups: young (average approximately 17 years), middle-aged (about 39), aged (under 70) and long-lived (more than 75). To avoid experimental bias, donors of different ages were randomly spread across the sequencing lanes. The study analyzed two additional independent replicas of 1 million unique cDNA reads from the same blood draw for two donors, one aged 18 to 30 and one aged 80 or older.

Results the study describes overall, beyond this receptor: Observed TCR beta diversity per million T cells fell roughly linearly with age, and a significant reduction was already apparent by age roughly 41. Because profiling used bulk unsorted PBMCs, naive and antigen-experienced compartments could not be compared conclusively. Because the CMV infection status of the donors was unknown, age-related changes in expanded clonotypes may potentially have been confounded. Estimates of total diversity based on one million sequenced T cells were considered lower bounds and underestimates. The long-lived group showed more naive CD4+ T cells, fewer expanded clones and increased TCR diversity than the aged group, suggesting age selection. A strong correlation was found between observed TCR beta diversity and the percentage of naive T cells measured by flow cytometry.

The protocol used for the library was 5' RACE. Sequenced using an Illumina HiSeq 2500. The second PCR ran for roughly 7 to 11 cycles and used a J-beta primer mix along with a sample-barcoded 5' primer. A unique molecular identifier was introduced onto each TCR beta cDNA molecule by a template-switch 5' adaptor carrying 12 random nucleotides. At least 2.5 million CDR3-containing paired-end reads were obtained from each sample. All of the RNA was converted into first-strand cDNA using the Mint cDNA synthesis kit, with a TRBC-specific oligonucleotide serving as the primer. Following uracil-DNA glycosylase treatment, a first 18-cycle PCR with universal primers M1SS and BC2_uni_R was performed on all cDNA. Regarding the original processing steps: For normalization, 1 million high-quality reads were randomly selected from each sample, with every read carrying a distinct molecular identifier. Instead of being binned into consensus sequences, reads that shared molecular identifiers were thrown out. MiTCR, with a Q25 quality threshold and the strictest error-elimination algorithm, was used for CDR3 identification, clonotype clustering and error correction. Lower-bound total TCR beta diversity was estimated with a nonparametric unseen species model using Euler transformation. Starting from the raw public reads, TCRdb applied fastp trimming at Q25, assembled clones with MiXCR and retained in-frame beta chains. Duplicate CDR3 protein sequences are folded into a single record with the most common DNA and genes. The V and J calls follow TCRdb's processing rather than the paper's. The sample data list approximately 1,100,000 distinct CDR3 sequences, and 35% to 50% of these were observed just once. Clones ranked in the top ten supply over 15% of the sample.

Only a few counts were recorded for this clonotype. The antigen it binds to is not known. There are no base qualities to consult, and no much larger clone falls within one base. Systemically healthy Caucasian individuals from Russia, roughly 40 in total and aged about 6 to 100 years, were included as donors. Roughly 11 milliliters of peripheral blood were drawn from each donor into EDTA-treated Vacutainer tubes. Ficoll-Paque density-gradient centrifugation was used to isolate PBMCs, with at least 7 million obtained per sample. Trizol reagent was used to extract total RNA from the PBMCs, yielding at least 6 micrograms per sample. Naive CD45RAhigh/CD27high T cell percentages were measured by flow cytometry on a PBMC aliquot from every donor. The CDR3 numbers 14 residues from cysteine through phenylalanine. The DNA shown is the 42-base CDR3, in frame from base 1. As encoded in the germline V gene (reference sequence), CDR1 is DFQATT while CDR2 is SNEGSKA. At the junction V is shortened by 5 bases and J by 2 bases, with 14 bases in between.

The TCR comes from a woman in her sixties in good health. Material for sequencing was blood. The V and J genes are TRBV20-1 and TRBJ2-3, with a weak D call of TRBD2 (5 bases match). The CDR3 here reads CSAVHPGITDTQYF. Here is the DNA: TGCAGTGCTGTCCACCCCGGGATCACAGATACGCAGTATTTT.